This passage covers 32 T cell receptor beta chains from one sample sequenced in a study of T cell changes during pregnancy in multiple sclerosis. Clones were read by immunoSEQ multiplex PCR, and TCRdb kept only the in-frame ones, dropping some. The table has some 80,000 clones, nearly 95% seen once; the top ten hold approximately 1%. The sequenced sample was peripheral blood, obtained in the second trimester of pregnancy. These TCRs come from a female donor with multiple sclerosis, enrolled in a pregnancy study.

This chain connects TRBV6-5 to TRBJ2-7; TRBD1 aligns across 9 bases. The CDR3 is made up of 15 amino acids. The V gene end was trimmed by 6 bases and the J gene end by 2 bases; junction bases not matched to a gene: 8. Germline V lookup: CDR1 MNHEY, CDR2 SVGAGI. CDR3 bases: TGTGCCAGCAGCCCCGGGACAGGGAGGGCCTACGAGCAGTACTTC. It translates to CASSPGTGRAYEQYF.

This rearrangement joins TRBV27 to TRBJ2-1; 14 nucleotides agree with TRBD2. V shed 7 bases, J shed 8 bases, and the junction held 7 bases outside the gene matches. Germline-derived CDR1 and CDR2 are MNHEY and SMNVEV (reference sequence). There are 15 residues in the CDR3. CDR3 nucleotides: TGTGCCAGCATGCTGACTAGCGGGAGGGCCTATGAGCAGTTCTTC. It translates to CASMLTSGRAYEQFF.

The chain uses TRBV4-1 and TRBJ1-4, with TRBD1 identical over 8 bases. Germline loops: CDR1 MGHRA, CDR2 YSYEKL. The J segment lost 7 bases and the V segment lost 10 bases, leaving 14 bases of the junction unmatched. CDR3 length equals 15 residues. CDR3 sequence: CATKRVGTGVEKLFF. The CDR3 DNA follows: TGCGCCACCAAACGGGTTGGGACAGGAGTTGAAAAACTGTTTTTT.

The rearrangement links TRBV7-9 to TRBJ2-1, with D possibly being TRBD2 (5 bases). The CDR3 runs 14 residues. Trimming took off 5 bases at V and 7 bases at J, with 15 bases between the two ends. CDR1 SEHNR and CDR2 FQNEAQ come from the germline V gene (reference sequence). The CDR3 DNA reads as TGTGCCAGCAGCGTCCCTAGCAATAGGAATGAGCAGTTCTTC. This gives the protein CASSVPSNRNEQFF.

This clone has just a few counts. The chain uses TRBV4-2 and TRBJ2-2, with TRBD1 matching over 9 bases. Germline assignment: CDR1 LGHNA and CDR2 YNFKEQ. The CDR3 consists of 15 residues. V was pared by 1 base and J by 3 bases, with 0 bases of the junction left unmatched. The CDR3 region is CASSQGTGDTGELFF. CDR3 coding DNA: TGTGCCAGCAGCCAAGGGACAGGGGACACCGGGGAGCTGTTTTTT.

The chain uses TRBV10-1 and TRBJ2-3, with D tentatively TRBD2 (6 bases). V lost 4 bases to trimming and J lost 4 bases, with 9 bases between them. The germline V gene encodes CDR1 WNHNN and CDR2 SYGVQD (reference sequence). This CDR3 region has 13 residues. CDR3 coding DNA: TGCGCCAGCAGTGTACTAGCCTCAGATACGCAGTATTTT. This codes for CASSVLASDTQYF.

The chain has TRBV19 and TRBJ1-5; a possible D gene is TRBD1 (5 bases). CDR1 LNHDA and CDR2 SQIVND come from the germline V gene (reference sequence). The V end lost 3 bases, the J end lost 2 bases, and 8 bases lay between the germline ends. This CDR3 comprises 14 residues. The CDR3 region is CASSMVGGNQPQHF. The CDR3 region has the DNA TGTGCCAGTAGTATGGTAGGGGGCAATCAGCCCCAGCATTTT.

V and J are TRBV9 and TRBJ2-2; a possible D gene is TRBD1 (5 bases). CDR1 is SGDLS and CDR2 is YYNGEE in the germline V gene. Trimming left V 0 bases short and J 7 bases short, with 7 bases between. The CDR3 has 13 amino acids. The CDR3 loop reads CASSVGGSGELFF. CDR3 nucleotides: TGTGCCAGCAGCGTAGGGGGCAGCGGGGAGCTGTTTTTT.

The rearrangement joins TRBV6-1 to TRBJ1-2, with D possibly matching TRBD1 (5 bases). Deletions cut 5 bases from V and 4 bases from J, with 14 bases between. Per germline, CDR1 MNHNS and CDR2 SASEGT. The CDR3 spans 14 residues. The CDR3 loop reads CASSNFDSRYGYTF. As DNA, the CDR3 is TGTGCCAGCAGTAATTTCGACAGCCGCTATGGCTACACCTTC.

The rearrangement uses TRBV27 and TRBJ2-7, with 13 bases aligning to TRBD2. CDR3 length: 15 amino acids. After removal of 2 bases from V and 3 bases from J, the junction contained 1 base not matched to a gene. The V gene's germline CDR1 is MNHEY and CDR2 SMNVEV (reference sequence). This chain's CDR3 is CASSLTSGGGYEQYF. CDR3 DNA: TGTGCCAGCAGTTTAACTAGCGGGGGGGGCTACGAGCAGTACTTC.

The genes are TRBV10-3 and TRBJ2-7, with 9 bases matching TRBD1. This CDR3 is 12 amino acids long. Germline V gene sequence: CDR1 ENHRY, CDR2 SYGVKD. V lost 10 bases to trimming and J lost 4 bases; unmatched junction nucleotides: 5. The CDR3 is CASRDREYEQYF. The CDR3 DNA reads TGTGCCAGTCGGGACAGGGAGTACGAGCAGTACTTC.

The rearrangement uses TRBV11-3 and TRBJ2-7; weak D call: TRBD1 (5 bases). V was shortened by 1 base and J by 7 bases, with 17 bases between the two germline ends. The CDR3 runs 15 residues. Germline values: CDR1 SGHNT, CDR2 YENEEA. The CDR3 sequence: CASSLAGATDGEQYF. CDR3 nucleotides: TGTGCCAGCAGCTTAGCTGGGGCGACAGACGGGGAGCAGTACTTC.

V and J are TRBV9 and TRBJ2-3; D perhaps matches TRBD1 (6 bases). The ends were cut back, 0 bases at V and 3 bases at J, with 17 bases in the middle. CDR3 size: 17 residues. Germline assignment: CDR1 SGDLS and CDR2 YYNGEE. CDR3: CASSVEGVSEATDTQYF. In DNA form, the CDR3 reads TGTGCCAGCAGCGTAGAGGGGGTGTCAGAAGCGACAGATACGCAGTATTTT.

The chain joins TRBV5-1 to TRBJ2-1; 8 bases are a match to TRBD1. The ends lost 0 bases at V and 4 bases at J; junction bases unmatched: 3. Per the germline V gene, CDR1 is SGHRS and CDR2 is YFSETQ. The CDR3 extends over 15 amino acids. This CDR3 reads CASSLEGTGYNEQFF. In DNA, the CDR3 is TGCGCCAGCAGCTTGGAAGGGACAGGATACAATGAGCAGTTCTTC.

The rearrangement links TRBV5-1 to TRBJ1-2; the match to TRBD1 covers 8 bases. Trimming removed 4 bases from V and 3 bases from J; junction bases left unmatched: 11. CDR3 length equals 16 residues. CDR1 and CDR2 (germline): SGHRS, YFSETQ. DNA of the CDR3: TGCGCCAGCAGCCCACCAGGACAGGGCTACGACTATGGCTACACCTTC. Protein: CASSPPGQGYDYGYTF.

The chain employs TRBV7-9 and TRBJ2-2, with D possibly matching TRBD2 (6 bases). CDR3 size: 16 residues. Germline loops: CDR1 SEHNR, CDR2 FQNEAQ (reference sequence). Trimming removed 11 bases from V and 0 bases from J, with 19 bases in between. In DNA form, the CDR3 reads TGTGCCGGCCACCCACTCGGGAGCCCGAACACCGGGGAGCTGTTTTTT. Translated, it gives CAGHPLGSPNTGELFF.

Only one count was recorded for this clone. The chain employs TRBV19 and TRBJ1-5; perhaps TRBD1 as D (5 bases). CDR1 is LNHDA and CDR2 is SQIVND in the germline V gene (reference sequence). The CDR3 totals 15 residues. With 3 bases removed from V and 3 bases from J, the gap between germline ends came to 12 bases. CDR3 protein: CASSIFSQANQPQHF. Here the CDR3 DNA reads TGTGCCAGTAGTATTTTTTCACAGGCCAATCAGCCCCAGCATTTT.

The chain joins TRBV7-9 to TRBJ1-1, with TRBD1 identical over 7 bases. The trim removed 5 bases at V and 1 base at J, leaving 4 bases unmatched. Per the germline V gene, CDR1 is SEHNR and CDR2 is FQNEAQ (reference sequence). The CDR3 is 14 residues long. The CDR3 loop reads CASSPRQGNTEAFF. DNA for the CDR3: TGTGCCAGCAGCCCCCGACAGGGGAACACTGAAGCTTTCTTT.

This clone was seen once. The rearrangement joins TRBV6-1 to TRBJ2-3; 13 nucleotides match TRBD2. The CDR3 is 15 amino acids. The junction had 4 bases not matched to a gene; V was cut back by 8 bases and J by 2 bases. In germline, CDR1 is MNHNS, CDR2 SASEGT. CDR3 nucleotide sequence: TGTGCCAGCGGGGGGACTAGCGGGGTCACAGATACGCAGTATTTT. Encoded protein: CASGGTSGVTDTQYF.

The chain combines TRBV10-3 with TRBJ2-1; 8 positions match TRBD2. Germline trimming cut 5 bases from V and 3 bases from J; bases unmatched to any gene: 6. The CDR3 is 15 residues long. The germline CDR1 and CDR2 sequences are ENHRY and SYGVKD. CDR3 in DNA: TGTGCCATCAGTCAAGCGGGAGTTAACTACAATGAGCAGTTCTTC. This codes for CAISQAGVNYNEQFF.

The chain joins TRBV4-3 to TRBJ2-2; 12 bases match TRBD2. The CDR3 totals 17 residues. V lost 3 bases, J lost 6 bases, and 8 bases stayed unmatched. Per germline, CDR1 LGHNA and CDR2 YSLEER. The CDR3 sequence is CASSQRASGRASGELFF. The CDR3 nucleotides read TGCGCCAGCAGCCAGCGAGCTAGCGGGAGGGCCTCCGGGGAGCTGTTTTTT.

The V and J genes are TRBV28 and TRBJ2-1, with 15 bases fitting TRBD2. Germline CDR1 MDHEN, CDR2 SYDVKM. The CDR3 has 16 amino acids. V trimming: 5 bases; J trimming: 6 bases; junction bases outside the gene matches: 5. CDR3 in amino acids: CASSLGGLAGGNEQFF. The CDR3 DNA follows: TGTGCCAGCAGTCTAGGGGGACTAGCGGGAGGCAATGAGCAGTTCTTC.

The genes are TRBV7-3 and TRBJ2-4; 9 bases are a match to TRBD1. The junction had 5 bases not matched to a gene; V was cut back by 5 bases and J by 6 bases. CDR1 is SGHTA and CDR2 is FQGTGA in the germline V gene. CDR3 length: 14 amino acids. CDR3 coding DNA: TGTGCCAGCAGCCTTGGGGGACAGGGAAACATTCAGTACTTC. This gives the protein CASSLGGQGNIQYF.

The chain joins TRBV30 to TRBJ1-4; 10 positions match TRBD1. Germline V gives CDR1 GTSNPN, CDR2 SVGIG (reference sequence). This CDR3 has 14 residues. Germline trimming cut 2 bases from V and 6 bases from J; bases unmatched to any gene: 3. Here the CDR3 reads CAWSRGQGDEKLFF. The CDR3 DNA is TGTGCCTGGAGTAGAGGACAGGGGGATGAAAAACTGTTTTTT.

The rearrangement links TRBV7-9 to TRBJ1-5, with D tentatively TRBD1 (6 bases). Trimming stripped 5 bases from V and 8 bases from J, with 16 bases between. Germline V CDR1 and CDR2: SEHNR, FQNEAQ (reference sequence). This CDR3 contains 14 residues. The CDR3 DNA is TGTGCCAGCAGCCAGAGGGACACGGCGGAGCCCCAGCATTTT. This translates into CASSQRDTAEPQHF. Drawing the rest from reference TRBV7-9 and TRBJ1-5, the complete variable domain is DTGVSQNPRHKITKRGQNVTFRCDPISEHNRLYWYRQTLGQGPEFLTYFQNEAQLEKSRLLSDRFSAERPKGSFSTLEIQRTEQGDSAMYLCASSQRDTAEPQHFGDGTRLSIL.

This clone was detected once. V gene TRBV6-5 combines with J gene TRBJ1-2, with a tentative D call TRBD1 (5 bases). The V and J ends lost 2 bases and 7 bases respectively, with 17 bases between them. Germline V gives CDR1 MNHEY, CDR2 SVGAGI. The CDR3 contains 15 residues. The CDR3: CASSYAGPLLAGYTF. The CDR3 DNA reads TGTGCCAGCAGTTACGCGGGACCGCTCCTCGCTGGCTACACCTTC.

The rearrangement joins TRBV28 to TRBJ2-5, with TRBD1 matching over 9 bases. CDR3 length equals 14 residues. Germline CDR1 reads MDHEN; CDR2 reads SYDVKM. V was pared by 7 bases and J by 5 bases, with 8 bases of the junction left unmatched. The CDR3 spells CASNRGLYGETQYF. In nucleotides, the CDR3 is TGTGCCAGCAACAGGGGGCTGTATGGGGAGACCCAGTACTTC.

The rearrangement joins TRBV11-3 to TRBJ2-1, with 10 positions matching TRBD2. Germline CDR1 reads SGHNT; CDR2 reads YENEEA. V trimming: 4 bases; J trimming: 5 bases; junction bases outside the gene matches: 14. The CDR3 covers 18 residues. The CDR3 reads CASSSPSLAGVSNNEQFF. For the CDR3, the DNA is TGTGCCAGCAGCTCACCTTCGCTAGCGGGAGTCAGTAACAATGAGCAGTTCTTC.

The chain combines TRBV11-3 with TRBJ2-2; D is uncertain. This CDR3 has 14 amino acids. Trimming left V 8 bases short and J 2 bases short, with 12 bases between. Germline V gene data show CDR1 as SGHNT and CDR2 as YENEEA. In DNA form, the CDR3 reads TGTGCCAGCTCTCTAGAAGTTAACACCGGGGAGCTGTTTTTT. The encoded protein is CASSLEVNTGELFF. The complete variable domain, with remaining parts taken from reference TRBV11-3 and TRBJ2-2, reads EAGVVQSPRYKIIEKKQPVAFWCNPISGHNTLYWYLQNLGQGPELLIRYENEEAVDDSQLPKDRFSAERLKGVDSTLKIQPAELGDSAVYLCASSLEVNTGELFFGEGSRLTVL.

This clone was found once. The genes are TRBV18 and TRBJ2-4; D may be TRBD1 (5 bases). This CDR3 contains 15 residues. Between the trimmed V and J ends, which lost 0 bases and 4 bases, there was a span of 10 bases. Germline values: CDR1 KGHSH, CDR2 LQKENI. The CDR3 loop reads CASSPPSGIKNIQYF. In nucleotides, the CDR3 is TGTGCCAGCTCACCACCGTCAGGGATAAAAAACATTCAGTACTTC.

For the CDR3, the DNA is TGTGCCAGCTCACCACTTCGTCAGGACACCTATAGCACAGATACGCAGTATTTT. Translating it yields CASSPLRQDTYSTDTQYF. This sequence joins TRBV18 and TRBJ2-3; D is perhaps TRBD1 (5 bases). Germline CDR1 and CDR2: KGHSH and LQKENI. This CDR3 contains 18 residues. The V end was cut by 1 base, the J end by 0 bases, with 17 bases between.

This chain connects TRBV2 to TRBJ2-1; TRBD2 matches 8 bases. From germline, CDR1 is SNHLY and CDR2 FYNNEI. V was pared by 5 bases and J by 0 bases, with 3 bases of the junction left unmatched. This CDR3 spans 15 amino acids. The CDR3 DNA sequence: TGTGCCAGCAGTTTTACTAGCGGCTCCTACAATGAGCAGTTCTTC. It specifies CASSFTSGSYNEQFF.